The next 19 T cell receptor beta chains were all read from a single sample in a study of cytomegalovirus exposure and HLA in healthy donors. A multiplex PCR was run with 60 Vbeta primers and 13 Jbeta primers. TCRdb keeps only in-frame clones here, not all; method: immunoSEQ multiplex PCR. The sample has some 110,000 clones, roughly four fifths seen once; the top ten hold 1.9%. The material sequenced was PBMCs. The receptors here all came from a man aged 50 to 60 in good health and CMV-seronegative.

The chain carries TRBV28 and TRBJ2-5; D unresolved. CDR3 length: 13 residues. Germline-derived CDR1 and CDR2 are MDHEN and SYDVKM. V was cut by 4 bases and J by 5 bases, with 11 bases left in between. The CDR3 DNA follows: TGTGCCAGCAGTTCCGCCGGTGGTGAGACCCAGTACTTC. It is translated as CASSSAGGETQYF. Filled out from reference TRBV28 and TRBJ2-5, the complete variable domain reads DVKVTQSSRYLVKRTGEKVFLECVQDMDHENMFWYRQDPGLGLRLIYFSYDVKMKEKGDIPEGYSVSREKKERFSLILESASTNQTSMYLCASSSAGGETQYFGPGTRLLVL.

CDR3 amino acids: CASGRTSGTGELFF. The CDR3 DNA reads as TGTGCCAGCGGGAGGACTAGCGGCACCGGGGAGCTGTTTTTT. The rearrangement joins TRBV2 to TRBJ2-2; 10 bases map to TRBD2. V lost 8 bases and J lost 4; bases outside the gene matches: 4. Germline V gene data show CDR1 as SNHLY and CDR2 as FYNNEI. The length of the CDR3 is 14 residues. Full variable domain (missing parts from reference TRBV2 and TRBJ2-2): EPEVTQTPSHQVTQMGQEVILRCVPISNHLYFYWYRQILGQKVEFLVSFYNNEISEKSEIFDDQFSVERPDGSNFTLKIRSTKLEDSAMYFCASGRTSGTGELFFGEGSRLTVL.

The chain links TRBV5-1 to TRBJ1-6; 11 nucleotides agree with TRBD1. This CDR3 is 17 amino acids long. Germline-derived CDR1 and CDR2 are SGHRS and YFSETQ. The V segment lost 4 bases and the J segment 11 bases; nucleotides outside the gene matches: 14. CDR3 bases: TGCGCCAGCAGCACCGCGGGGACAGGGGGTCAGATGACACCCCTCCACTTT. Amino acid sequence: CASSTAGTGGQMTPLHF.

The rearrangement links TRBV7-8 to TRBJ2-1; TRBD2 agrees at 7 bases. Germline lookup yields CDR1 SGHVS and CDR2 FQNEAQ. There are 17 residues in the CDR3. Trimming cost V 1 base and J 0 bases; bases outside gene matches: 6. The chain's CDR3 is CASSLGGAGSSYNEQFF. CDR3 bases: TGTGCCAGCAGCTTAGGGGGAGCGGGAAGCTCCTACAATGAGCAGTTCTTC.

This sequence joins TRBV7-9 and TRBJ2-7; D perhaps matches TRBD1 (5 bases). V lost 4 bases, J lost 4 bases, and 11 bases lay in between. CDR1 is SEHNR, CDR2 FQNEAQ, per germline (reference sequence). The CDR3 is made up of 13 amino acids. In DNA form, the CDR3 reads TGTGCCAGCAGCTACACGCAGGGTTACGAGCAGTACGTC. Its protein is CASSYTQGYEQYV.

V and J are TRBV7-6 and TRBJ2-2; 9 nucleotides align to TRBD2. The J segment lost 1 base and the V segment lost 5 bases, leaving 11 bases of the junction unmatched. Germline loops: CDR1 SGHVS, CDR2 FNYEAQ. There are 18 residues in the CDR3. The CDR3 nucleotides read TGTGCCAGCAGCCCTACTTCAACAGCGGGGGGGAACACCGGGGAGCTGTTTTTT. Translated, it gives CASSPTSTAGGNTGELFF.

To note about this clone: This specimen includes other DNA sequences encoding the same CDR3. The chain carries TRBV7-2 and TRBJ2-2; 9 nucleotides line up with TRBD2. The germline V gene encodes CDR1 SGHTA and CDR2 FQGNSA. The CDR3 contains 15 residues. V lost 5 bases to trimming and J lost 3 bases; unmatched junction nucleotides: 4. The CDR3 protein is CASSMGLAYTGELFF. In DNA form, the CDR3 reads TGTGCCAGCAGCATGGGACTAGCTTACACCGGGGAGCTGTTTTTT. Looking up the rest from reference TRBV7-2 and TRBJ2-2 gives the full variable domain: GAGVSQSPSNKVTEKGKDVELRCDPISGHTALYWYRQSLGQGLEFLIYFQGNSAPDKSGLPSDRFSAERTGGSVSTLTIQRTQQEDSAVYLCASSMGLAYTGELFFGEGSRLTVL.

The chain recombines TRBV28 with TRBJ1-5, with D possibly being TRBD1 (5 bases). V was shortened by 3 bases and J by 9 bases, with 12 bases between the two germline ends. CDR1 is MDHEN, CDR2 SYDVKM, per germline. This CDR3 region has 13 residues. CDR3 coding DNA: TGTGCCAGCAGTTTCCTCCTGGGGCGGCCCCAGCATTTT. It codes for CASSFLLGRPQHF.

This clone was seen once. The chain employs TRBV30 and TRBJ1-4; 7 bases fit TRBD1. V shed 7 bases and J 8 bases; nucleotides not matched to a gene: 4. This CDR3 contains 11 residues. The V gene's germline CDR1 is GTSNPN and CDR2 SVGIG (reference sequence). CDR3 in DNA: TGTGCCTTGACAGGGAGGGAAAAACTGTTTTTT. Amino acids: CALTGREKLFF. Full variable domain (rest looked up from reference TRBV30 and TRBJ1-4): SQTIHQWPATLVQPVGSPLSLECTVEGTSNPNLYWYRQAAGRGLQLLFYSVGIGQISSEVPQNLSASRPQDRQFILSSKKLLLSDSGFYLCALTGREKLFFGSGTQLSVL.

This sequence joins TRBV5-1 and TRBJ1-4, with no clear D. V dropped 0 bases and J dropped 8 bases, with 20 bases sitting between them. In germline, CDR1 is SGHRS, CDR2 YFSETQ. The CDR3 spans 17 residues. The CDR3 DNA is TGCGCCAGCAGCTTGGGCCCCAAAGGACTTATAAGAGAAAAACTGTTTTTT. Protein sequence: CASSLGPKGLIREKLFF.

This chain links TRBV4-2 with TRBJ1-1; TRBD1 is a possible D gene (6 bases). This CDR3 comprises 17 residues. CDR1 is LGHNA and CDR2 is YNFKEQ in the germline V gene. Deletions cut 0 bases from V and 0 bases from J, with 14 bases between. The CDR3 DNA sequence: TGTGCCAGCAGCCAAGATCCTAGGGGGGGTATGAACACTGAAGCTTTCTTT. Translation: CASSQDPRGGMNTEAFF.

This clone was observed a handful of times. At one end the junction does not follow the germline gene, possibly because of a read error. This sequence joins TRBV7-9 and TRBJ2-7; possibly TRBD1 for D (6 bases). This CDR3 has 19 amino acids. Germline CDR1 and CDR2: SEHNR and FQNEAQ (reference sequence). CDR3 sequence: CSSSPWKATRSRGSYEQYF. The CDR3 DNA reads TGTTCCAGCAGCCCCTGGAAGGCCACCCGGTCCAGGGGATCCTACGAGCAGTACTTC.

The CDR3: CASSIVAGSAEAFF. The CDR3 nucleotides are TGTGCCAGTAGTATAGTCGCGGGATCGGCTGAAGCTTTCTTT. The chain carries TRBV19 and TRBJ1-1; D gene ambiguous. The CDR3 is 14 residues long. CDR1 and CDR2 from the germline V gene are LNHDA and SQIVND (reference sequence). Trimming shortened V by 1 base and J by 6 bases, and 12 bases separated the two germline ends.

This CDR3 reads CASSSLAGGTGELFF. The CDR3 DNA follows: TGTGCCAGCAGTTCTTTAGCGGGGGGAACCGGGGAGCTGTTTTTT. The J gene is TRBJ2-2, the V gene TRBV7-6, with 10 bases matching TRBD2. The CDR3 has 15 residues. J lost 5 bases, V lost 6 bases, and 6 bases had no gene match. CDR1 is SGHVS, CDR2 FNYEAQ, per germline. Drawing the rest from reference TRBV7-6 and TRBJ2-2, the complete variable domain is GAGVSQSPRYKVTKRGQDVALRCDPISGHVSLYWYRQALGQGPEFLTYFNYEAQQDKSGLPNDRFSAERPEGSISTLTIQRTEQRDSAMYRCASSSLAGGTGELFFGEGSRLTVL.

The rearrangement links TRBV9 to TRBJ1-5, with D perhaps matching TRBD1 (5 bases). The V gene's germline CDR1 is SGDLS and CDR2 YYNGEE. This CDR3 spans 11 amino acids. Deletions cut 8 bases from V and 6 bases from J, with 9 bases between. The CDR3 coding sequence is TGTGCCAGGAAAGGGGTTCAGCCCCAGCATTTT. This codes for CARKGVQPQHF.

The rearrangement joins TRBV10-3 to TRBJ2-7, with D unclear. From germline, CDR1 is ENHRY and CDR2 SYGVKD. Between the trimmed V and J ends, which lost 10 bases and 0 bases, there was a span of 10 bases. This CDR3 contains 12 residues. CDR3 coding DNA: TGTGCCACCAGCTTTAGCTCCTACGAGCAGTACTTC. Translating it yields CATSFSSYEQYF.

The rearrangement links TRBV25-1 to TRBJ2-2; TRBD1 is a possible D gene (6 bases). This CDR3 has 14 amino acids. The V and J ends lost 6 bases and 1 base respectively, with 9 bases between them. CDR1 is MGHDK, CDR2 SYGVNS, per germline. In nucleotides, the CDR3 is TGTGCCAGCAGAACGACAGGGAACACCGGGGAGCTGTTTTTT. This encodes CASRTTGNTGELFF.

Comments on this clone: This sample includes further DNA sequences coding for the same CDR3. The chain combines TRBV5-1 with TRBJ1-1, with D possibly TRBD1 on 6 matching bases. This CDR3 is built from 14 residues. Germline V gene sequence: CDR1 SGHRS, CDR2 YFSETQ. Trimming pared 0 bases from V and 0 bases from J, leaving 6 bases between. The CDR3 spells CASSLGQVNTEAFF. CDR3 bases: TGCGCCAGCAGCTTGGGACAGGTGAACACTGAAGCTTTCTTT.

The CDR3 reads CASSRDRGQDEQFF. As DNA, the CDR3 is TGTGCCAGTAGTAGGGACAGGGGGCAAGATGAGCAGTTCTTC. The chain links TRBV19 to TRBJ2-1; TRBD1 matches at 12 bases. The V segment lost 4 bases and the J segment 8 bases; nucleotides outside the gene matches: 3. This CDR3 is 14 amino acids long. Looked up from germline, CDR1 is LNHDA and CDR2 is SQIVND (reference sequence). The whole variable domain, filled in from reference TRBV19 and TRBJ2-1, reads DGGITQSPKYLFRKEGQNVTLSCEQNLNHDAMYWYRQDPGQGLRLIYYSQIVNDFQKGDIAEGYSVSREKKESFPLTVTSAQKNPTAFYLCASSRDRGQDEQFFGPGTRLTVL.